One sample yielded the 30 T cell receptor beta chains listed below, sequenced in a study of cytomegalovirus exposure and HLA in healthy donors. Primers for the PCR totalled 60 Vbeta and 13 Jbeta. Assay used: immunoSEQ multiplex PCR; TCRdb lists only in-frame clones, some missing. In the table there are approximately 95,000 clones, around 73% of which are singletons. The sequenced material came from PBMCs. These receptors originate from a woman aged 40 to 50 in good health and CMV-seropositive.

DNA of the CDR3: TGTGCCAGCGGACTAGCGGGAGGAACCTTTGACGAGCAGTACTTC. Protein sequence: CASGLAGGTFDEQYF. The rearrangement links TRBV27 to TRBJ2-7; 14 bases agree with TRBD2. The CDR3 is 15 amino acids. Germline V gives CDR1 MNHEY, CDR2 SMNVEV (reference sequence). The V segment lost 8 bases and the J segment 5 bases; nucleotides outside the gene matches: 8.

The chain has TRBV7-9 and TRBJ2-1, with 10 nucleotides matching TRBD2. Trimming took 7 bases from V and 5 from J; bases not matched to a gene: 14. The CDR3 is 17 residues long. Germline V gene sequence: CDR1 SEHNR, CDR2 FQNEAQ (reference sequence). CDR3 sequence: CASTPRFASGGNNEQFF. CDR3 in DNA: TGTGCCAGCACCCCGCGGTTTGCTAGCGGGGGTAACAATGAGCAGTTCTTC.

This chain connects TRBV27 to TRBJ1-1, with TRBD1 matching over 7 bases. CDR1 MNHEY and CDR2 SMNVEV come from the germline V gene (reference sequence). This CDR3 region has 20 residues. J was trimmed by 0 bases and V by 3 bases; bases with no gene match: 19. This CDR3 reads CASSFSRTGVISRMNTEAFF. The DNA of the CDR3 is TGTGCCAGCAGTTTCTCCCGTACAGGGGTGATATCCCGGATGAACACTGAAGCTTTCTTT.

The J gene is TRBJ2-1, the V gene TRBV4-1, with TRBD2 as a possible D gene (5 bases). V was shortened by 0 bases and J by 6 bases, with 15 bases between the two germline ends. This CDR3 contains 16 residues. The V gene's germline CDR1 is MGHRA and CDR2 YSYEKL. The DNA of the CDR3 is TGCGCCAGCAGCCAAGATATTTGGAGCGGTGTCAATGAGCAGTTCTTC. This sequence encodes CASSQDIWSGVNEQFF.

This rearrangement joins TRBV6-5 to TRBJ2-2, with TRBD1 identical over 7 bases. CDR1 is MNHEY and CDR2 is SVGAGI in the germline V gene. With V trimmed by 6 bases and J by 3 bases, 4 bases remained unmatched. There are 14 residues in the CDR3. The CDR3 region has the DNA TGTGCCAGCAGAATAGACAGGGACACCGGGGAGCTGTTTTTT. Its protein is CASRIDRDTGELFF.

This clone occurred a few times. The chain couples TRBV14 to TRBJ1-1, with D perhaps TRBD1 (6 bases). The CDR3 sequence is 13 residues long. Germline CDR1 is SGHDN and CDR2 is FVKESK. The ends were cut back, 4 bases at V and 3 bases at J, with 9 bases in the middle. The DNA for the CDR3 is TGTGCCAGCAGCCGACAGGTGTACACTGAAGCTTTCTTT. Encoded protein: CASSRQVYTEAFF.

The chain carries TRBV19 and TRBJ1-1, with D possibly TRBD1 on 6 matching bases. V was clipped by 7 bases and J by 1 base, with 16 bases between them. This CDR3 comprises 15 residues. Germline-derived CDR1 and CDR2 are LNHDA and SQIVND (reference sequence). The CDR3 coding sequence is TGTGCCAGTACCCGTCCCGGGACAAAGAACACTGAAGCTTTCTTT. Translated, it gives CASTRPGTKNTEAFF. The full variable domain, completed using reference TRBV19 and TRBJ1-1, is DGGITQSPKYLFRKEGQNVTLSCEQNLNHDAMYWYRQDPGQGLRLIYYSQIVNDFQKGDIAEGYSVSREKKESFPLTVTSAQKNPTAFYLCASTRPGTKNTEAFFGQGTRLTVV.

This sequence joins TRBV18 and TRBJ1-2; 9 positions match TRBD1. CDR3 size: 14 residues. Germline assignment: CDR1 KGHSH and CDR2 LQKENI. V lost 3 bases and J lost 3; bases outside the gene matches: 2. This chain's CDR3 is CASSPGQGYYGYTF. For the CDR3, the DNA is TGTGCCAGCTCACCGGGACAGGGATACTATGGCTACACCTTC.

This chain joins TRBV7-8 and TRBJ2-7, with 9 bases fitting TRBD1. Germline assignment: CDR1 SGHVS and CDR2 FQNEAQ. V dropped 1 base and J dropped 6; count of bases not matched to a gene: 7. The CDR3 runs 15 residues. The CDR3 loop reads CASSLVGTGMSEQYF. The CDR3 DNA is TGTGCCAGCAGCTTAGTGGGGACAGGGATGAGCGAGCAGTACTTC. Full variable domain (rest looked up from reference TRBV7-8 and TRBJ2-7): GAGVSQSPRYKVAKRGQDVALRCDPISGHVSLFWYQQALGQGPEFLTYFQNEAQLDKSGLPSDRFFAERPEGSVSTLKIQRTQQEDSAVYLCASSLVGTGMSEQYFGPGTRLTVT.

The J gene is TRBJ2-7, the V gene TRBV10-3, with 9 bases fitting TRBD1. Per germline, CDR1 ENHRY and CDR2 SYGVKD. CDR3 length: 15 amino acids. V lost 3 bases, J lost 4 bases, and 7 bases stayed unmatched. CDR3 sequence: CAISDPGQGVYEQYF. The CDR3 nucleotides read TGTGCCATCAGTGACCCGGGACAGGGCGTTTACGAGCAGTACTTC.

This clone showed up just a few times. The chain has TRBV12-5 and TRBJ1-5; D uncertain. Germline V gene data show CDR1 as LGHNT and CDR2 as FRNRAP. The V end was cut by 1 base, the J end by 5 bases, with 6 bases between. This CDR3 contains 13 residues. For the CDR3, the DNA is TGTGCTAGTGGTTTGGACCAGTATCAGCCCCAGCATTTT. Amino acids: CASGLDQYQPQHF. The full variable domain, rest sourced from reference TRBV12-5 and TRBJ1-5, is DARVTQTPRHKVTEMGQEVTMRCQPILGHNTVFWYRQTMMQGLELLAYFRNRAPLDDSGMPKDRFSAEMPDATLATLKIQPSEPRDSAVYFCASGLDQYQPQHFGDGTRLSIL.

The chain recombines TRBV2 with TRBJ2-5; D possibly corresponds to TRBD2 (7 bases). This CDR3 has 16 amino acids. In germline, CDR1 is SNHLY, CDR2 FYNNEI. Trimming removed 8 bases at V and 5 bases at J, with 24 bases between. For the CDR3, the DNA is TGTGCCAGCTGGAGGGGGTCATGGGGGAGGGAGGAGACCCAGTACTTC. Protein sequence: CASWRGSWGREETQYF.

The CDR3 spells CASSLGTEETQYF. As DNA, the CDR3 is TGTGCCAGCAGCTTAGGGACAGAGGAGACCCAGTACTTC. This chain uses TRBV11-2 with TRBJ2-5, with D possibly being TRBD1 (6 bases). Trimming took 1 base from V and 5 from J, leaving 8 bases between them. The CDR3 has 13 amino acids. Germline CDR1 and CDR2: SGHAT and FQNNGV.

The rearrangement joins TRBV11-2 to TRBJ1-5; 9 bases are shared with TRBD1. CDR1 is SGHAT, CDR2 FQNNGV, per germline. V lost 5 bases and J lost 7; bases outside the gene matches: 9. The CDR3 has 15 residues. DNA for the CDR3: TGTGCCAGCAGCCCCGGGACAGGGAAGTGGCAGCCCCAGCATTTT. This translates into CASSPGTGKWQPQHF.

V is TRBV7-9 and J is TRBJ2-1; the match to TRBD2 covers 13 bases. CDR1 is SEHNR and CDR2 is FQNEAQ in the germline V gene (reference sequence). Trimming cost V 1 base and J 3 bases; bases outside gene matches: 3. The CDR3 runs to 17 residues. The CDR3 DNA is TGTGCCAGCAGCTTAGTAGGACTAGCGGGAGACTACAATGAGCAGTTCTTC. Amino acid sequence: CASSLVGLAGDYNEQFF.

The chain has TRBV28 and TRBJ1-5, with unresolved D. The CDR3 is 13 amino acids. Germline CDR1 and CDR2: MDHEN and SYDVKM. V was shortened by 3 bases and J by 6 bases, with 9 bases between the two germline ends. CDR3 sequence reads: CASSFGLSQPQHF. The CDR3 nucleotides are TGTGCCAGCAGTTTTGGTTTGAGTCAGCCCCAGCATTTT.

The chain has TRBV19 and TRBJ2-5; 15 nucleotides match TRBD2. Germline CDR1 LNHDA, CDR2 SQIVND (reference sequence). The V and J ends lost 5 bases and 5 bases, in that order; junction bases with no gene match: 21. The CDR3 is made up of 21 amino acids. CDR3 DNA: TGTGCCAGTAGTCTCCGGCACCACCCCGGGACTAGCGGGAGGAAGTTCGAGACCCAGTACTTC. Its protein product is CASSLRHHPGTSGRKFETQYF.

The chain combines TRBV30 with TRBJ2-5; 8 bases are a match to TRBD2. The end of the DNA fits TRBJ2-7 better, so the J call may be wrong. Germline V gene sequence: CDR1 GTSNPN, CDR2 SVGIG (reference sequence). This CDR3 is built from 11 residues. Written as DNA, the CDR3 is TGTGCCTTCGACCGGGGGGGCGAGCAGTACTTC. It codes for CAFDRGGEQYF.

The chain is built from TRBV27 and TRBJ2-7, with D maybe TRBD1 (6 bases). The V end lost 3 bases, the J end lost 2 bases, and 14 bases lay between the germline ends. CDR3 size: 15 residues. Per germline, CDR1 MNHEY and CDR2 SMNVEV (reference sequence). The CDR3 DNA sequence: TGTGCCAGCAGTTTGGGGGCTAACAGTCCCTACGAGCAGTACTTC. Translating it yields CASSLGANSPYEQYF.

V is TRBV6-1 and J is TRBJ1-3; 10 bases agree with TRBD1. This CDR3 contains 15 residues. The V gene's germline CDR1 is MNHNS and CDR2 SASEGT. Trimming cost V 6 bases and J 0 bases; bases outside gene matches: 2. CDR3 region: CASRGQGISGNTIYF. For the CDR3, the DNA is TGTGCCAGCAGGGGACAGGGGATCTCTGGAAACACCATATATTTT.

This clone was detected only a few times. The chain is built from TRBV2 and TRBJ2-3; D not certain. The CDR3 consists of 14 residues. Trimming left V 6 bases short and J 0 bases short, with 10 bases between. The germline V gene encodes CDR1 SNHLY and CDR2 FYNNEI. This CDR3 reads CASSSLPSTDTQYF. DNA of the CDR3: TGTGCCAGCAGCTCCCTACCAAGCACAGATACGCAGTATTTT.

This chain uses TRBV18 with TRBJ2-1, with TRBD2 identical over 7 bases. The CDR3 is 15 residues long. Unmatched junction bases numbered 9, after V lost 3 bases and J lost 7 bases. Germline V lookup: CDR1 KGHSH, CDR2 LQKENI. CDR3 coding DNA: TGTGCCAGCTCACCTCAGCGGGATAACACAAATGAGCAGTTCTTC. It yields the protein CASSPQRDNTNEQFF.

This CDR3 is CASNRVPLRTEAFF. CDR3 bases: TGTGCCAGCAACAGGGTACCATTAAGGACTGAAGCTTTCTTT. The J gene is TRBJ1-1, the V gene TRBV28, with D possibly being TRBD1 (6 bases). This CDR3 has 14 amino acids. The germline V gene encodes CDR1 MDHEN and CDR2 SYDVKM. V lost 7 bases and J 5 bases, leaving 17 bases between the germline ends. Supplemented by reference TRBV28 and TRBJ1-1, the full variable domain reads DVKVTQSSRYLVKRTGEKVFLECVQDMDHENMFWYRQDPGLGLRLIYFSYDVKMKEKGDIPEGYSVSREKKERFSLILESASTNQTSMYLCASNRVPLRTEAFFGQGTRLTVV.

This clone was observed a single time. V gene TRBV5-4 combines with J gene TRBJ2-1; 7 bases map to TRBD2. The CDR3 sequence is 16 residues long. CDR1 is SGHNT, CDR2 YYREEE, per germline (reference sequence). Trimming at V came to 3 bases and at J to 4 bases, leaving 10 bases not matched to a gene. The CDR3: CASSYGGRALYNEQFF. CDR3 nucleotide sequence: TGTGCCAGCAGCTACGGGGGGAGGGCCTTATACAATGAGCAGTTCTTC.

The gene calls are TRBV6-4 and TRBJ2-1; TRBD2 aligns across 12 bases. V shed 3 bases and J 9 bases; nucleotides not matched to a gene: 15. The CDR3 loop spans 18 amino acids. From germline, CDR1 is MRHNA and CDR2 SNTAGT. CDR3: CASSETPRTSGAPGEQFF. CDR3 nucleotide sequence: TGTGCCAGCAGTGAAACCCCACGGACTAGCGGGGCCCCGGGTGAGCAGTTCTTC.

V usage is TRBV19 and J usage is TRBJ2-2; 11 bases match TRBD1. CDR3 length equals 17 residues. CDR1 is LNHDA, CDR2 SQIVND, per germline (reference sequence). Germline trimming cut 5 bases from V and 6 bases from J; bases unmatched to any gene: 11. The CDR3 DNA reads as TGTGCCAGTAGTCTTGACGGACAGGGGGCCCTCCCCGGGGAGCTGTTTTTT. It encodes CASSLDGQGALPGELFF. The full variable domain, its missing parts supplied by reference TRBV19 and TRBJ2-2, is DGGITQSPKYLFRKEGQNVTLSCEQNLNHDAMYWYRQDPGQGLRLIYYSQIVNDFQKGDIAEGYSVSREKKESFPLTVTSAQKNPTAFYLCASSLDGQGALPGELFFGEGSRLTVL.

The DNA of the CDR3 is TGTGCCAGCAGGACAGGGACGCCTGAAGCTTTCTTT. Its translation is CASRTGTPEAFF. The rearrangement links TRBV6-5 to TRBJ1-1; TRBD1 matches at 7 bases. Germline CDR1 is MNHEY and CDR2 is SVGAGI. The CDR3 covers 12 residues. With V trimmed by 6 bases and J by 6 bases, 4 bases remained unmatched.

The chain combines TRBV19 with TRBJ1-1; 7 bases line up with TRBD1. CDR1 is LNHDA and CDR2 is SQIVND in the germline V gene (reference sequence). Germline trimming cut 7 bases from V and 9 bases from J; bases unmatched to any gene: 5. The CDR3 has 11 amino acids. The CDR3 loop reads CASIEGAKAFF. As DNA, the CDR3 is TGTGCCAGTATCGAGGGGGCGAAAGCTTTCTTT.

The genes are TRBV7-2 and TRBJ2-1, with D tentatively TRBD1 (7 bases). Trimming stripped 1 base from V and 9 bases from J, with 13 bases between. CDR3 length: 14 amino acids. Germline loops: CDR1 SGHTA, CDR2 FQGNSA. This CDR3 is CASSLVLRDSEQFF. The CDR3 DNA follows: TGTGCCAGCAGCTTAGTTCTGCGGGACAGTGAGCAGTTCTTC.

The V call is TRBV5-1, the J call TRBJ1-1, with TRBD1 identical over 8 bases. V was pared by 4 bases and J by 0 bases, with 2 bases of the junction left unmatched. This CDR3 region has 14 residues. CDR1 SGHRS and CDR2 YFSETQ come from the germline V gene. The CDR3 DNA reads as TGCGCCAGCAGCAGGGGACAGGTGAACACTGAAGCTTTCTTT. It translates to CASSRGQVNTEAFF.